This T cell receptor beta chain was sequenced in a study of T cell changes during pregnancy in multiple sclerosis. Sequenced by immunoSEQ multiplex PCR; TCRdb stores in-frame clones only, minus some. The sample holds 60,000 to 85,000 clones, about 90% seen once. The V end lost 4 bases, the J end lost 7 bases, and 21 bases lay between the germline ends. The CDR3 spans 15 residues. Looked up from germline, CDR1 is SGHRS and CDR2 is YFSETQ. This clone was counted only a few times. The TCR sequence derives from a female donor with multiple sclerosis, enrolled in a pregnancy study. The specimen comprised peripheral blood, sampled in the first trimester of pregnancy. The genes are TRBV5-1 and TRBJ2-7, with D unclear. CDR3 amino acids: CASSPALPVPQEQYF. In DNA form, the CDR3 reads TGCGCCAGCAGCCCCGCCTTGCCAGTGCCCCAAGAGCAGTACTTC.